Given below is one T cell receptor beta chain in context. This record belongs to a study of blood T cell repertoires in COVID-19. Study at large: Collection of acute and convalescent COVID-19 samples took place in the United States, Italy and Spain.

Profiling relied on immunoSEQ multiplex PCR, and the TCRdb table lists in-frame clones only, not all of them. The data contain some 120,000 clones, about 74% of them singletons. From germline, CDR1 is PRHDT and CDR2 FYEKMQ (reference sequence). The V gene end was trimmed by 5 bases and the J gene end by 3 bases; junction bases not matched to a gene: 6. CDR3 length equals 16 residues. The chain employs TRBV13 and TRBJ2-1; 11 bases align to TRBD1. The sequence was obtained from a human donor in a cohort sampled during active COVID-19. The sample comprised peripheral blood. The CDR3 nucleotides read TGTGCCAGCAGCCCTGGACAGGGGGCGGTCTACAATGAGCAGTTCTTC. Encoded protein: CASSPGQGAVYNEQFF.